This T cell receptor beta chain was found in a study of beta chain features in type 1 diabetes. cDNA synthesis used the whole RNA isolate, giving expressed TCRB sequences. The table came from immunoSEQ multiplex PCR; TCRdb's copy has only in-frame clones and leaves some out. The sample holds about 150,000 clones, roughly an eighth seen once. V shed 10 bases and J 2 bases; nucleotides not matched to a gene: 9. Germline V gene sequence: CDR1 SNHLY, CDR2 FYNNEI. The CDR3 sequence is 16 residues long. Worth noting for this clone: The antigen is undetermined.

General study findings and limits: Shortening of TCRB CDR3s, moderate but significant, appeared in all four CD4+ subsets of Type 1 diabetes patients.

This TCR derives from a man aged 18 to 30 with type 1 diabetes. The V call is TRBV2, the J call TRBJ2-3, with 13 nucleotides matching TRBD2. Specimen: central memory CD4+ T cells from blood. The CDR3 DNA reads TGTGCCACCACGATAGGACTAGCGGGGGCCACAGATACGCAGTATTTT. Amino acid sequence: CATTIGLAGATDTQYF.